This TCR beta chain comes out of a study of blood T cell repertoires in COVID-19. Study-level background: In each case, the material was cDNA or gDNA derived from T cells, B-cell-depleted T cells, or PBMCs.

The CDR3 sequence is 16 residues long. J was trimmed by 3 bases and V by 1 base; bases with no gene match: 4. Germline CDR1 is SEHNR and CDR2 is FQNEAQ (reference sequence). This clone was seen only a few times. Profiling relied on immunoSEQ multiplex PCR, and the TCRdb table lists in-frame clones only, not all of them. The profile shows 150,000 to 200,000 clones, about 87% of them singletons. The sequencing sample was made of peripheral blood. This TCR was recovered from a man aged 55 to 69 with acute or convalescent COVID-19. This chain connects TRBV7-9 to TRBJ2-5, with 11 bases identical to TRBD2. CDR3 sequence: CASSLGETSGKETQYF. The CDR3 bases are TGTGCCAGCAGCTTAGGAGAGACTAGCGGGAAAGAGACCCAGTACTTC. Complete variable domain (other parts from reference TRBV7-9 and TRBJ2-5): DTGVSQNPRHKITKRGQNVTFRCDPISEHNRLYWYRQTLGQGPEFLTYFQNEAQLEKSRLLSDRFSAERPKGSFSTLEIQRTEQGDSAMYLCASSLGETSGKETQYFGPGTRLLVL.